The next 15 T cell receptor beta chains were all read from a single sample in a study of blood T cell repertoires in COVID-19. Method: immunoSEQ multiplex PCR; TCRdb's copy keeps in-frame clones and lacks some. The table shows about 100,000 clones, with 75% to 95% occurring only once. Sequenced material: peripheral blood. The receptor source for this set is a man in his forties or fifties with acute or convalescent COVID-19.

This clone was observed a single time. This chain connects TRBV11-3 to TRBJ2-1; 11 bases are a match to TRBD2. Germline CDR1 and CDR2: SGHNT and YENEEA. This CDR3 has 15 amino acids. V was clipped by 5 bases and J by 8 bases; unmatched bases: 8. The CDR3 coding sequence is TGTGCCAGCAGCCTTAGCGGGAGGGCCATCGATGAGCAGTTCTTC. This encodes CASSLSGRAIDEQFF.

The rearrangement links TRBV12-3 or TRBV12-4 to TRBJ2-1; D possibly corresponds to TRBD2 (5 bases). The CDR3 has 13 amino acids. Trimming took 6 bases from V and 10 from J, leaving 16 bases between them. The CDR3 coding sequence is TGTGCCAGCAGCACAACCCCGACTACCGAGCAGTTCTTC. It specifies CASSTTPTTEQFF.

The CDR3 DNA sequence: TGTGCCAGTAACCCCGTGACAGGGCTCAATCAGCCCCAGCATTTT. Amino acid sequence: CASNPVTGLNQPQHF. V usage is TRBV19 and J usage is TRBJ1-5; the match to TRBD1 covers 7 bases. The V and J ends lost 7 bases and 3 bases, in that order; junction bases with no gene match: 9. Per the germline V gene, CDR1 is LNHDA and CDR2 is SQIVND (reference sequence). This CDR3 spans 15 amino acids.

The chain couples TRBV30 to TRBJ1-1; D uncertain. Trimming cost V 0 bases and J 5 bases, with 7 bases left between them. This CDR3 has 12 residues. Germline V gene lookup returns CDR1 GTSNPN and CDR2 SVGIG (reference sequence). Here the CDR3 reads CAWSVALTEAFF. CDR3 coding DNA: TGTGCCTGGAGTGTTGCCCTAACTGAAGCTTTCTTT.

This clone has just one count. The rearrangement joins TRBV5-1 to TRBJ1-1; 8 bases align to TRBD1. Germline V CDR1 and CDR2: SGHRS, YFSETQ. This CDR3 is 13 amino acids long. Trimming cost V 1 base and J 8 bases; bases outside gene matches: 4. The CDR3 DNA sequence: TGCGCCAGCAGCTTGAGGACAGGGTGGGAAGCTTTCTTT. As protein: CASSLRTGWEAFF.

V is TRBV29-1 and J is TRBJ2-5; 11 bases match TRBD1. The CDR3 length is 13 residues. The V gene end was trimmed by 4 bases and the J gene end by 4 bases; junction bases not matched to a gene: 2. The germline V gene has CDR1 SQVTM and CDR2 ANQGSEA. The CDR3 bases are TGCAGCGTTGGGGACAGGGGGGGAGAGACCCAGTACTTC. Translated, it gives CSVGDRGGETQYF.

The genes are TRBV27 and TRBJ1-2; the D gene is possibly TRBD1 (6 bases). Germline CDR1 MNHEY, CDR2 SMNVEV (reference sequence). The CDR3 is 15 amino acids. Trimming took 6 bases from V and 4 from J, leaving 18 bases between them. CDR3 DNA sequence: TGTGCCAGCAGAAGGGGGTGGTCCGACACCTATGGCTACACCTTC. Protein sequence: CASRRGWSDTYGYTF.

The rearrangement uses TRBV2 and TRBJ2-3; 7 bases align to TRBD2. Trimming took 4 bases from V and 0 from J; bases not matched to a gene: 10. Germline V CDR1 and CDR2: SNHLY, FYNNEI. This CDR3 region has 17 residues. DNA for the CDR3: TGTGCCAGCAGTGTTAAGGCTAGCGGTGCTAGCACAGATACGCAGTATTTT. The encoded protein is CASSVKASGASTDTQYF.

V is TRBV7-9 and J is TRBJ2-1; the match to TRBD2 covers 12 bases. CDR1 SEHNR and CDR2 FQNEAQ come from the germline V gene (reference sequence). The CDR3 consists of 15 residues. Germline trimming cut 6 bases from V and 4 bases from J; bases unmatched to any gene: 4. CDR3 residues: CASRRTSGTYNEQFF. CDR3 nucleotides: TGTGCCAGCAGACGGACTAGCGGGACTTACAATGAGCAGTTCTTC.

The chain combines TRBV6-6 with TRBJ2-7, with a tentative D call TRBD2 (6 bases). The CDR3 loop spans 15 amino acids. V was trimmed by 6 bases and J by 0 bases, leaving 15 bases between them. Germline CDR1 is MNHNY and CDR2 is SVGAGI (reference sequence). CDR3 sequence (DNA): TGTGCCAGCAGCGATAGCTCTAGCGCCTCCTACGAGCAGTACTTC. It is translated as CASSDSSSASYEQYF.

The rearrangement links TRBV4-1 to TRBJ2-7; TRBD1 matches 7 bases. The germline CDR1 and CDR2 sequences are MGHRA and YSYEKL. Losses at the gene ends were 1 base for V and 7 bases for J; bases not matched to a gene: 7. The CDR3 consists of 14 residues. The CDR3 sequence: CASSQGQGFEEQYF. CDR3 DNA: TGCGCCAGCAGCCAAGGACAGGGTTTTGAGGAGCAGTACTTC.

The chain joins TRBV5-1 to TRBJ2-3; D unclear. This CDR3 contains 13 residues. Germline V gene data show CDR1 as SGHRS and CDR2 as YFSETQ. Trimming removed 1 base from V and 6 bases from J, with 9 bases in between. The DNA for the CDR3 is TGCGCCAGCAGCTTGAGTGTCCGGGATACGCAGTATTTT. It codes for CASSLSVRDTQYF.

The gene calls are TRBV4-1 and TRBJ2-7; 9 nucleotides align to TRBD2. Germline loops: CDR1 MGHRA, CDR2 YSYEKL. The CDR3 sequence is 15 residues long. V shed 5 bases and J 3 bases; nucleotides not matched to a gene: 8. The chain's CDR3 is CASSLTETSGYEQYF. In nucleotides, the CDR3 is TGCGCCAGCAGCTTAACCGAGACTAGCGGCTACGAGCAGTACTTC.

This chain joins TRBV7-9 and TRBJ1-5; tentatively, D is TRBD1 (5 bases). V lost 2 bases to trimming and J lost 5 bases, with 7 bases between them. The CDR3 contains 13 residues. CDR1 is SEHNR, CDR2 FQNEAQ, per germline (reference sequence). The CDR3 reads CASSLTGDQPQHF. The CDR3 coding sequence is TGTGCCAGCAGCTTAACGGGGGATCAGCCCCAGCATTTT.

This chain joins TRBV6-5 and TRBJ1-5, with a possible D match to TRBD1 (6 bases). The ends were cut back, 8 bases at V and 9 bases at J, with 20 bases in the middle. Per the germline V gene, CDR1 is MNHEY and CDR2 is SVGAGI. The CDR3 spans 14 residues. The CDR3 sequence is CASLEGGGEGPQHF. The CDR3 nucleotides are TGTGCCAGCCTAGAGGGGGGGGGCGAGGGGCCCCAGCATTTT.